The rows below give T cell receptor beta chains drawn from one sample of a study of CD8 T cells in ankylosing spondylitis. MiXCR was run by TCRdb on the 5' RACE reads, yielding one entry per CDR3 protein. The sample shows about 250,000 distinct CDR3 sequences, 30% to 40% of them seen only once. Input material: blood, either unsorted or a sorted T cell fraction (not recorded which). These receptors were taken from a male donor with ankylosing spondylitis or in good health (not recorded which). The CDR3 runs from the conserved cysteine through the conserved F or W. The D gene is left open where the match is weak. Some rows have no size entry. The others give once, few or many, or a class for an expanded clone.

D	size	V	J	DNA	CDR3
NA	NA	TRBV15	TRBJ2-1	TGTGCCACCAGCAGGGCCCCGGACCTTGCCCAAAGCTCCTACAATGAGCAGTTCTTC	CATSRAPDLAQSSYNEQFF
NA	NA	TRBV5-1	TRBJ1-2	TGCGCCAGCAGCTTGGCCCACCGGGGTCTTGATGGCTACACCTTC	CASSLAHRGLDGYTF
TRBD2	NA	TRBV12-3/TRBV12-4	TRBJ2-7	TGTGCCAGCAGTTTAGTTGCGGGGGGGGCCTACGAGCAGTACTTC	CASSLVAGGAYEQYF
NA	NA	TRBV29-1	TRBJ2-1	TGCAGCGTCCGGGGAGGTGATTTCTCCTACAATGAGCAGTTCTTC	CSVRGGDFSYNEQFF
TRBD1	few	TRBV29-1	TRBJ2-2	TGCAGCGTCCTAAGGACAGGGACGGGCGGGGAGCTGTTTTTT	CSVLRTGTGGELFF
TRBD1	NA	TRBV20-1	TRBJ2-5	TGCAGTGCTACCTTGGACAGGGCCCGGGAGACCCAGTACTTC	CSATLDRARETQYF
NA	NA	TRBV5-6	TRBJ2-7	TGTGCCAGCAGCTTGTTCCGAAGCTCCTACGAGCAGTACTTC	CASSLFRSSYEQYF
NA	NA	TRBV20-1	TRBJ2-3	TGCAGTGCTAGAGATGACGCGGGCAATACGCAGTATTTT	CSARDDAGNTQYF
TRBD1	NA	TRBV20-1	TRBJ1-2	TGCAGTATCGGACAGGGAAGCCTAGGATATGGCTACACCTTC	CSIGQGSLGYGYTF
NA	NA	TRBV10-3	TRBJ2-2	TGTGCCATCAGTGAAAAATGGGGGGCTTCGAACACCGGGGAGCTGTTTTTT	CAISEKWGASNTGELFF
NA	NA	TRBV20-1	TRBJ1-5	TGCAGTGCTAGAGATCAAATGGACAGTTTTAGGCAGCCCCAGCATTTT	CSARDQMDSFRQPQHF
NA	NA	TRBV12-3/TRBV12-4	TRBJ1-2	TGTGCCAGCACCACGGGGGGTAACTATGGCTACACCTTC	CASTTGGNYGYTF
NA	few	TRBV11-2	TRBJ2-1	TGTGCCAGCAGCTTAGAACCCAACATGAACGGTATCTACAATGAGCAGTTCTTC	CASSLEPNMNGIYNEQFF
NA	NA	TRBV6-1	TRBJ1-1	TGTGCCAGCAGTGCTCGGGGTACTGAAGCTTTCTTT	CASSARGTEAFF
NA	NA	TRBV29-1	TRBJ2-5	TGCAGCGTTGTGGGAAGTAGAGAGACCCAGTACTTC	CSVVGSRETQYF
TRBD1	NA	TRBV5-5	TRBJ2-7	TGTGCCAGCAGCTCCGGGACAGGGAGGTTGGCCTACGAGCAGTACTTC	CASSSGTGRLAYEQYF
NA	once	TRBV28	TRBJ2-7	TGTGCCAGCAGCCCCAGGTCGACCTACGAGCAGTACTTC	CASSPRSTYEQYF
NA	few	TRBV29-1	TRBJ2-5	TGCAGCGTTTTACCGGAGTTACGCCAGTACTTC	CSVLPELRQYF
NA	few	TRBV5-5	TRBJ2-3	TGTGCCAGCAGCCCGGACAGTTACACAGATACGCAGTATTTT	CASSPDSYTDTQYF
NA	NA	TRBV11-2	TRBJ2-3	TGTGCCAGCAGCCGGCCGGGACACCCTAGCACAGATACGCAGTATTTT	CASSRPGHPSTDTQYF
NA	NA	TRBV12-3/TRBV12-4	TRBJ1-3	TGTGCCAGCAGCCCTGGAAACACCATATATTTT	CASSPGNTIYF
NA	few	TRBV6-5	TRBJ1-2	TGTGCCAGCAGTTACACCTGGGGACCTATTAACTATGGCTACACCTTC	CASSYTWGPINYGYTF
TRBD1	NA	TRBV10-3	TRBJ1-1	TGTGCCATCAGCGAACAGGGGGCGGGCGACACTGAAGCTTTCTTT	CAISEQGAGDTEAFF
NA	few	TRBV12-3/TRBV12-4	TRBJ2-1	TGTGCCAGCAATTACGGGACGGCTTACAATGAGCAGTTCTTC	CASNYGTAYNEQFF
TRBD2	few	TRBV11-2	TRBJ2-1	TGTGCCAGCAGCTTAGTAACTAGCGGGGGAAATGAGCAGTTCTTC	CASSLVTSGGNEQFF
NA	few	TRBV4-1	TRBJ1-4	TGCGCCAGCAGCCAAGATCTGTGGGGGGCGACTAATGAAAAACTGTTTTTT	CASSQDLWGATNEKLFF
TRBD2	few	TRBV20-1	TRBJ2-5	TGCAGTGCCGAGGACCAGGGACTAGCGGGAGAAGAGACCCAGTACTTC	CSAEDQGLAGEETQYF
NA	NA	TRBV5-1	TRBJ2-1	TGCGCCAGCAGCTTGTCCAGGGGCTACAATGAGCAGTTCTTC	CASSLSRGYNEQFF
TRBD2	few	TRBV5-1	TRBJ2-3	TGCGCCAGCACCATCGGGGGGAGAAGCACAGATACGCAGTATTTT	CASTIGGRSTDTQYF
NA	few	TRBV3-1	TRBJ2-7	TGTGCCAGCAGCCAAGATCGGCAGGTTATCTACGAGCAGTACTTC	CASSQDRQVIYEQYF
TRBD1	NA	TRBV20-1	TRBJ2-3	TGCAGTGCTGCCACAGGGGGGCCCGCAGATACGCAGTATTTT	CSAATGGPADTQYF
NA	few	TRBV5-1	TRBJ2-5	TGCGCCAGCAGCTTTGGACTGGGCCAAGAGACCCAGTACTTC	CASSFGLGQETQYF
TRBD1	NA	TRBV12-5	TRBJ1-1	TGTGCTAGTGGGACAGGGTCGAACACTGAAGCTTTCTTT	CASGTGSNTEAFF
TRBD1	few	TRBV20-1	TRBJ1-1	TGCAGTGCCGGGACAGGGGCGAGGACCACTGAAGCTTTCTTT	CSAGTGARTTEAFF